The entry below describes one T cell receptor beta chain. Its specificity is not known. The PCR had 60 Vbeta and 13 Jbeta primers. Clones were sequenced by immunoSEQ multiplex PCR, and TCRdb holds only the in-frame ones, with some missing. The sample shows about 150,000 clones, 74% of them seen only once. The source of the sample is a study of cytomegalovirus exposure and HLA in healthy donors. Whole-study context: Earlier findings included 117 million unique TCR beta sequences obtained from about 180 million T cells.

The V gene lost 1 base and the J gene lost 0 bases, with 10 bases spanning the gap. CDR1 SNHLY and CDR2 FYNNEI come from the germline V gene. CDR3 length equals 16 residues. The study's findings and limits: Available immune exposure information was restricted to CMV serostatus only. The study listed roughly 160 cytomegalovirus-associated TCR beta chains. Analysis was carried out at a later point, and it linked a missense DCLRE1C variant to TCR beta V- and J-gene trimming.

The receptor was isolated from a man aged 25-40 years in good health and CMV-seronegative. Sequencing was performed on PBMCs. The rearrangement uses TRBV2 and TRBJ2-4, with unresolved D. The CDR3 loop is CASSEDGGIAKNIQYF. CDR3 nucleotide sequence: TGTGCCAGCAGTGAAGATGGCGGTATAGCCAAAAACATTCAGTACTTC.